The clone carrying this TCR beta chain was counted once. Its cognate antigen is unknown. There are 12 residues in the CDR3. V shed 7 bases and J shed 0 bases, with 7 bases lying between them. Germline V gene lookup returns CDR1 SGDLS and CDR2 YYNGEE. Peripheral blood, together with lesional scalp punch biopsies, was collected from alopecia areata patients. Starting from PBMCs, sorting isolated CD4+ and CD8+ T cells. Reverse transcribed after extraction, RNA yielded cDNA as the sequencing template. Profiled with immunoSEQ multiplex PCR; TCRdb holds only in-frame clones, not every one. The table has under 300,000 clones, 67% seen once. The data were taken from a study of CD8+ T cells in alopecia areata. Study-wide results and caveats: Alopecia totalis/universalis scalp especially showed more expanded CD8+ clones than normal scalp.

The receptor comes from a human donor with alopecia areata. The sequencing used CD4+ T cells sorted from blood, collected at week 0. The genes are TRBV9 and TRBJ1-2, with a tentative D call TRBD1 (6 bases). CDR3 loop: CASGGSNYGYTF. CDR3 sequence (DNA): TGTGCCAGCGGGGGCTCTAACTATGGCTACACCTTC.